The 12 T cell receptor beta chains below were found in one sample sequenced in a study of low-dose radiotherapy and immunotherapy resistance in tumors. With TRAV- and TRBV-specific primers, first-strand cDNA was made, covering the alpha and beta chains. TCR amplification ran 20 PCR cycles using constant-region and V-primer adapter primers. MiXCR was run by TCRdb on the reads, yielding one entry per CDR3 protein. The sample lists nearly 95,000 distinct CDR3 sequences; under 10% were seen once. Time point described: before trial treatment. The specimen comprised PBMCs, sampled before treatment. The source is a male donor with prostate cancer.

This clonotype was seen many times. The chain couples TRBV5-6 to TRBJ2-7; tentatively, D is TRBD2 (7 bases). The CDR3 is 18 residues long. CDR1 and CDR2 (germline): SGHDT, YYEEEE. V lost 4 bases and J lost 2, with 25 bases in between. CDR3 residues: CASSPAGEKRDFTYEQYF. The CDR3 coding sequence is TGTGCCAGCAGCCCGGCAGGGGAAAAGCGGGATTTTACCTACGAGCAGTACTTC.

The CDR3 sequence: CSARDLRVYEQYF. The CDR3 nucleotides read TGCAGTGCTAGAGATTTGCGAGTCTACGAGCAGTACTTC. This chain links TRBV20-1 with TRBJ2-7; D unclear. Trimming pared 0 bases from V and 3 bases from J, leaving 9 bases between. The CDR3 spans 13 residues. Germline CDR1 and CDR2: DFQATT and SNEGSKA (reference sequence).

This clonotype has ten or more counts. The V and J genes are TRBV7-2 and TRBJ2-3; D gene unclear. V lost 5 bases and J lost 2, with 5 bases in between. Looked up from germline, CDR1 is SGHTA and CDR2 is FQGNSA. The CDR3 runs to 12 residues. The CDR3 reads CASSTLTDTQYF. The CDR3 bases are TGTGCCAGCAGCACCCTCACAGATACGCAGTATTTT.

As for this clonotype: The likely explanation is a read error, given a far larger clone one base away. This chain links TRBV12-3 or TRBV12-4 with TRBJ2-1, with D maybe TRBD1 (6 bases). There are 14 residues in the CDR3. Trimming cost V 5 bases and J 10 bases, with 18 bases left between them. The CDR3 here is CASSLSTGTYEQFF. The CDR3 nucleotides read TGTGCCAGCAGTCTATCAACAGGGACCTACGAGCAGTTCTTC.

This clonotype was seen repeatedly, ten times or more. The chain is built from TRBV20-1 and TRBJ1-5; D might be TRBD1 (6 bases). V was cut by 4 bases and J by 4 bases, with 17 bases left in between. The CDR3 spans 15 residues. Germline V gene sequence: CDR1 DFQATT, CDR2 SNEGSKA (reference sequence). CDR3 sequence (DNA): TGCAGTGCTATTCAACAGGGACGGGGAAATCAGCCCCAGCATTTT. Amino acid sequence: CSAIQQGRGNQPQHF.

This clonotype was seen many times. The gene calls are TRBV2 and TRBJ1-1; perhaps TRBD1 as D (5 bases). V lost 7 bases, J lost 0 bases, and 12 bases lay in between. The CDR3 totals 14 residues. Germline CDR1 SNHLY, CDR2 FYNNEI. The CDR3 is CASNPGLMNTEAFF. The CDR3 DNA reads TGTGCCAGCAATCCGGGACTAATGAACACTGAAGCTTTCTTT.

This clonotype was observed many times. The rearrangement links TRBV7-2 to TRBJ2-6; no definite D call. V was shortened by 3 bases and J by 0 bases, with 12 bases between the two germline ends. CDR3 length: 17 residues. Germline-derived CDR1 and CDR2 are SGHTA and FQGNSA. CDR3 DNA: TGTGCCAGCAGCTTGGCCAGGTCGTTCTCTGGGGCCAACGTCCTGACTTTC. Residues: CASSLARSFSGANVLTF. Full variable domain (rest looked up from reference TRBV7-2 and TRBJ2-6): GAGVSQSPSNKVTEKGKDVELRCDPISGHTALYWYRQSLGQGLEFLIYFQGNSAPDKSGLPSDRFSAERTGGSVSTLTIQRTQQEDSAVYLCASSLARSFSGANVLTFGAGSRLTVL.

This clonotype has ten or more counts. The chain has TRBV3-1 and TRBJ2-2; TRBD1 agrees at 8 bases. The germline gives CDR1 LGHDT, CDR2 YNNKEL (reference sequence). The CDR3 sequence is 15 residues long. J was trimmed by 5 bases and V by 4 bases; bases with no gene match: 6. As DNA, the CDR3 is TGTGCCAGCAGCCTATTGACAGGGGTTACCGGGGAGCTGTTTTTT. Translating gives CASSLLTGVTGELFF.

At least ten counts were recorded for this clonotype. This CDR3 reads CASSPGQKHNEQFF. CDR3 nucleotides: TGCGCCAGCAGTCCGGGACAGAAGCACAATGAGCAGTTCTTC. The chain links TRBV5-1 to TRBJ2-1, with TRBD1 matching 7 bases. Germline V gene data show CDR1 as SGHRS and CDR2 as YFSETQ. The ends lost 5 bases at V and 5 bases at J; junction bases unmatched: 7. The CDR3 is 14 amino acids.

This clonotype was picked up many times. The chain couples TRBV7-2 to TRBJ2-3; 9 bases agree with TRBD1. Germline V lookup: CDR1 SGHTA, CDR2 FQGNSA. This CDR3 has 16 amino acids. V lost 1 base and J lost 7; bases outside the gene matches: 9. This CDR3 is CASSLGPGQGSNTQYF. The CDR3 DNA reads TGTGCCAGCAGCTTAGGGCCGGGACAGGGTTCGAATACGCAGTATTTT.

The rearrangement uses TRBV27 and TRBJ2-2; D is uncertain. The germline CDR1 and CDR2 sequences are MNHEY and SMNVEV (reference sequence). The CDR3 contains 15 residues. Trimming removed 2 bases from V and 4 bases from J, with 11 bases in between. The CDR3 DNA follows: TGTGCCAGCAGTTTAGTATGGCCGCTCACCGGGGAGCTGTTTTTT. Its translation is CASSLVWPLTGELFF.

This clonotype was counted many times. Here the CDR3 DNA reads TGTGCCAGCAGCCAGACCGGGAATAAAAATACGCAGTATTTT. Its translation: CASSQTGNKNTQYF. The chain recombines TRBV3-1 with TRBJ2-3, with D possibly TRBD2 on 5 matching bases. The ends were cut back, 3 bases at V and 7 bases at J, with 14 bases in the middle. This CDR3 contains 14 residues. The germline gives CDR1 LGHDT, CDR2 YNNKEL (reference sequence).